A selection of T cell receptor beta chains follows, all from one sample in a study of tumor-infiltrating lymphocytes in primary liver carcinoma. TCRdb passed the multiplex PCR reads through MiXCR, listing each CDR3 protein once. This table holds 310,000 or so distinct CDR3 sequences, approximately 58% found once. What was sequenced was peripheral blood. The receptors derive from a woman aged 25-40 years with primary liver carcinoma and hepatitis B virus infection. Both conserved end residues are part of each CDR3. Fields, in order: V gene, clone size, CDR3 length, D gene, J gene, CDR3 DNA, CDR3 protein. The D gene is left open where the match is weak. Clone size appears in some rows only: once, few, many, or a class for an expanded clone.

V: TRBV4-2
size: few
length: 17
D: TRBD2
J: TRBJ2-2
DNA: TGTGCCAGCAGCCAAGATTTCCTAGCGGGGAACACCGGGGAGCTGTTTTTT
CDR3: CASSQDFLAGNTGELFF

V: TRBV6-6
size: few
length: 14
D: TRBD1
J: TRBJ2-5
DNA: TGTGCCAGCACCCGCCCAGGGGGCCGGGAGACCCAGTACTTC
CDR3: CASTRPGGRETQYF

V: TRBV10-2
size: few
length: 15
D: -
J: TRBJ2-6
DNA: TGCGCCAGCAGTGACCTTGGTAGGGAGGCCAACGTCCTGACTTTC
CDR3: CASSDLGREANVLTF

V: TRBV11-2
size: -
length: 16
D: -
J: TRBJ2-3
DNA: TGTGCCAACAGCTTTAATCCGGGACTTTCCACAGATACACAGTATTTT
CDR3: CANSFNPGLSTDTQYF

V: TRBV14
size: -
length: 16
D: TRBD2
J: TRBJ2-1
DNA: TGTGCCAGCAGCCAGCAACGACTAGCACGTGGCGGTGAACAGTTCTTC
CDR3: CASSQQRLARGGEQFF

V: TRBV4-1
size: -
length: 24
D: TRBD2
J: TRBJ2-3
DNA: TGCGCCAGCAGCCAAGTTTTCTTCCCGACAGGGACTAGCGGGCCCGGTCAGACGGCAGATACGCAGTATTTT
CDR3: CASSQVFFPTGTSGPGQTADTQYF

V: TRBV5-4
size: few
length: 13
D: -
J: TRBJ1-1
DNA: TGTGCCAGCAGCTTGGATAGGGGGAACGAAGCTTTCTTT
CDR3: CASSLDRGNEAFF

V: TRBV12-3/TRBV12-4
size: -
length: 17
D: -
J: TRBJ1-1
DNA: TGTGCCAGCAGTCAACTCCCCCAGGGGAAGGGGGGGGCTAAAGTTCTCTTT
CDR3: CASSQLPQGKGGAKVLF

V: TRBV11-2
size: many
length: 19
D: TRBD2
J: TRBJ2-1
DNA: TGTGCCAGCAGCTTAGATCGCCTAGCGGATAAAGCGAGGAACAATGAGCAGTTCTTC
CDR3: CASSLDRLADKARNNEQFF

V: TRBV30
size: -
length: 14
D: TRBD2
J: TRBJ2-3
DNA: TGTGCCTGGAGTACTAGCGGGACGACAGATACGCAGTATTTT
CDR3: CAWSTSGTTDTQYF

V: TRBV12-3/TRBV12-4
size: few
length: 12
D: -
J: TRBJ2-5
DNA: TGTGCCAGCAGTTTACAGGAAGAGACCCAGTACTTC
CDR3: CASSLQEETQYF

V: TRBV7-9
size: few
length: 12
D: TRBD1
J: TRBJ2-7
DNA: TGTGCCAGCAGCCCCACAGGGGACGAGCAGTACTTC
CDR3: CASSPTGDEQYF

V: TRBV11-1
size: -
length: 14
D: -
J: TRBJ1-5
DNA: TGTGCCAGCAGCTTCCGGGGGCCCGATCAACCCCAGCATTTT
CDR3: CASSFRGPDQPQHF

V: TRBV10-3
size: -
length: 15
D: TRBD2
J: TRBJ2-1
DNA: TGTGCCGTCCGACGGGGGACTACCGGACTCAATGAGCAGTTCTTC
CDR3: CAVRRGTTGLNEQFF

V: TRBV7-3
size: -
length: 12
D: -
J: TRBJ2-3
DNA: TGTGCCAGCAGCAGAAGGGGAGATACGCAGTATTTT
CDR3: CASSRRGDTQYF

V: TRBV6-6
size: few
length: 14
D: -
J: TRBJ1-5
DNA: TGTGCCAGCAGGAGGCCGGGGGACAATCAGCCCCAGCATTTT
CDR3: CASRRPGDNQPQHF

V: TRBV7-8
size: -
length: 15
D: -
J: TRBJ2-1
DNA: TGTGCCAGCAGCTTAGAGGCGGGGGCCCTATTGGAGCAGTTCTTC
CDR3: CASSLEAGALLEQFF

V: TRBV4-2
size: many
length: 14
D: -
J: TRBJ2-5
DNA: TGTGCCAGCAGCCAAGAAGCGATGGTGGAGACCCAGTACTTC
CDR3: CASSQEAMVETQYF

V: TRBV7-8
size: -
length: 15
D: -
J: TRBJ2-1
DNA: TGTGCCAGCAGCCTGGACAGCCACTCCTACAATGAGCAGTTCTTC
CDR3: CASSLDSHSYNEQFF

V: TRBV11-3
size: many
length: 14
D: -
J: TRBJ2-5
DNA: TGTGCCAGCAGCTCGCCCCCTGGGCGGGAGACCCAGTACTTC
CDR3: CASSSPPGRETQYF

V: TRBV7-9
size: few
length: 14
D: -
J: TRBJ2-7
DNA: TGTGCCAGCAGCTTAGTCGCTGGGCCGTACGAGCAGTGCTTC
CDR3: CASSLVAGPYEQCF

V: TRBV29-1
size: many
length: 13
D: -
J: TRBJ2-5
DNA: TGCAGCGTTGAGACAGGGCGGGGAGAGACCCAGTACTTC
CDR3: CSVETGRGETQYF

V: TRBV29-1
size: -
length: 15
D: -
J: TRBJ2-7
DNA: TGCAGCGTTGAATTACTAGTGGGAGGATCCTACGAGCAATACTTC
CDR3: CSVELLVGGSYEQYF

V: TRBV28
size: -
length: 12
D: -
J: TRBJ2-7
DNA: TGTGCCAGCAGACCGACTTTCTACGAGCAGTACTTC
CDR3: CASRPTFYEQYF

V: TRBV6-1
size: -
length: 13
D: -
J: TRBJ1-1
DNA: TGTGCCAGCAGTGGGTTGGGGAGCACTAAAGCTTTCTTT
CDR3: CASSGLGSTKAFF

V: TRBV6-1
size: -
length: 13
D: -
J: TRBJ1-2
DNA: TGTGCCAGCAGCGTCGGCGGCGTCTATGGCTACACCTTC
CDR3: CASSVGGVYGYTF

V: TRBV4-3
size: few
length: 17
D: -
J: TRBJ2-7
DNA: TGCACCAGCAGCCAAGATTATCGGGCGGACCTGTCCTACGAGCAGTACTTC
CDR3: CTSSQDYRADLSYEQYF